The entry below describes one T cell receptor beta chain. The antigen is not known. The record originates from a study of lymphopenia after photon versus proton radiotherapy. Study findings and constraints: Proton therapy kept repertoires fairly stable, unlike photons, which gained effector/memory cells.

This CDR3 spans 14 amino acids. Trimming cost V 2 bases and J 4 bases, with 8 bases left between them. From germline, CDR1 is KGHSH and CDR2 LQKENI. Sequencing was performed with immunoSEQ multiplex PCR; in TCRdb, only in-frame clones are kept and a portion is missing. The sample includes around 30,000 clones, about nine tenths of them seen just once. The material was peripheral blood, obtained from a patient treated with photon-based radiotherapy. The chain is built from TRBV18 and TRBJ2-2; weak D call: TRBD1 (5 bases). This receptor was taken from a woman in her fifties or sixties with pancreatic cancer. The CDR3 here is CASSPGRGTGELFF. The CDR3 nucleotides are TGTGCCAGCTCACCAGGAAGGGGCACCGGGGAGCTGTTTTTT.